These 21 T cell receptor beta chains came from one sample sequenced in a study of neurological immune-mediated disorders. Via MiXCR, TCRdb re-called the 5' RACE reads, giving one row per CDR3 protein. The repertoire consists of 66,000 or so distinct CDR3 sequences, with 3.5% to 5% occurring once and the leading ten covering approximately 7%. The specimen sequenced was PBMCs. The receptors shown here come from a man aged 30-40 years with multiple sclerosis.

This clonotype has ten or more counts. The chain has TRBV10-1 and TRBJ1-1, with 8 positions matching TRBD1. The CDR3 length is 14 residues. V trimming: 6 bases; J trimming: 0 bases; junction bases outside the gene matches: 3. The germline gives CDR1 WNHNN, CDR2 SYGVQD (reference sequence). The CDR3 DNA reads TGCGCCAGCAGCGACAGGGGAATGAACACTGAAGCTTTCTTT. This gives the protein CASSDRGMNTEAFF.

This clonotype has ten or more counts. The chain is built from TRBV7-8 and TRBJ2-2; TRBD2 is a possible D gene (6 bases). Germline lookup yields CDR1 SGHVS and CDR2 FQNEAQ. The length of the CDR3 is 17 residues. Trimming removed 0 bases at V and 1 base at J, with 12 bases between. The CDR3 nucleotides read TGTGCCAGCAGCTTAGCGGCGGGACTTAAGAACACCGGGGAGCTGTTTTTT. It codes for CASSLAAGLKNTGELFF. Combining the CDR3 with reference TRBV7-8 and TRBJ2-2 gives the whole variable domain GAGVSQSPRYKVAKRGQDVALRCDPISGHVSLFWYQQALGQGPEFLTYFQNEAQLDKSGLPSDRFFAERPEGSVSTLKIQRTQQEDSAVYLCASSLAAGLKNTGELFFGEGSRLTVL.

This clonotype came up many times. This chain links TRBV5-1 with TRBJ2-2, with D uncertain. Per the germline V gene, CDR1 is SGHRS and CDR2 is YFSETQ. The CDR3 spans 13 residues. V was clipped by 7 bases and J by 2 bases, with 9 bases between them. The CDR3, as DNA: TGCGCCAGCGGCTATGATAACACCGGGGAGCTGTTTTTT. Its protein product is CASGYDNTGELFF. The full variable domain, completed using reference TRBV5-1 and TRBJ2-2, is KAGVTQTPRYLIKTRGQQVTLSCSPISGHRSVSWYQQTPGQGLQFLFEYFSETQRNKGNFPGRFSGRQFSNSRSEMNVSTLELGDSALYLCASGYDNTGELFFGEGSRLTVL.

Comment on this clonotype: This clone may be a read error of a much larger clone one base away. The chain joins TRBV20-1 to TRBJ2-3; TRBD2 aligns across 10 bases. The V and J ends lost 5 bases and 7 bases, in that order; junction bases with no gene match: 9. Germline values: CDR1 DFQATT, CDR2 SNEGSKA (reference sequence). This CDR3 has 14 amino acids. The CDR3 reads CSAGAGGPANTQYF. CDR3 sequence (DNA): TGCAGTGCTGGAGCGGGGGGGCCGGCAAATACGCAGTATTTT.

There are a few counts of this clonotype. The rearrangement joins TRBV20-1 to TRBJ1-1, with TRBD1 identical over 11 bases. The CDR3 is 12 amino acids. Germline CDR1 DFQATT, CDR2 SNEGSKA (reference sequence). J was trimmed by 11 bases and V by 5 bases; bases with no gene match: 7. CDR3 protein: CSAGTGGNSAFF. For the CDR3, the DNA is TGCAGTGCTGGGACAGGGGGAAACTCGGCTTTCTTT.

This clonotype was counted many times. The chain recombines TRBV7-9 with TRBJ1-3; 9 nucleotides match TRBD1. The CDR3 runs to 16 residues. The V gene end was trimmed by 7 bases and the J gene end by 3 bases; junction bases not matched to a gene: 10. CDR1 and CDR2 from the germline V gene are SEHNR and FQNEAQ (reference sequence). The CDR3 DNA reads as TGTGCCAGCAACTTCCTTGGGACAGGGAGTGGAAACACCATATATTTT. It translates to CASNFLGTGSGNTIYF.

The sample holds many counts of this clonotype. The chain is built from TRBV20-1 and TRBJ2-1; 8 nucleotides agree with TRBD1. The CDR3 is 13 amino acids. V shed 8 bases and J 9 bases; nucleotides not matched to a gene: 12. From germline, CDR1 is DFQATT and CDR2 SNEGSKA (reference sequence). This CDR3 is CSSGTGGISEQFF. The CDR3 DNA reads TGCAGTTCCGGGACAGGAGGGATCAGTGAGCAGTTCTTC.

V usage is TRBV20-1 and J usage is TRBJ2-1; TRBD2 agrees at 11 bases. The CDR3 contains 18 residues. Germline V gives CDR1 DFQATT, CDR2 SNEGSKA (reference sequence). CDR3 bases: TGCAGCGCCACCGAACTAGCGGGGGCGGGAAGCTCCTACAATGAGCAGTTCTTC. Its protein is CSATELAGAGSSYNEQFF.

This clonotype occurred many times. The J gene is TRBJ1-2, the V gene TRBV4-1; possible D gene TRBD1, 6 bases. The CDR3 totals 15 residues. From germline, CDR1 is MGHRA and CDR2 YSYEKL. Trimming removed 2 bases from V and 8 bases from J, with 18 bases in between. The CDR3 loop is CASSQTSTGGLGYTF. The CDR3 DNA sequence: TGCGCCAGCAGCCAAACTTCGACAGGAGGTTTGGGCTACACCTTC.

This clonotype has ten or more counts. The chain combines TRBV5-1 with TRBJ1-2; D remains unclear. Looked up from germline, CDR1 is SGHRS and CDR2 is YFSETQ. The length of the CDR3 is 13 residues. Trimming stripped 4 bases from V and 2 bases from J, with 9 bases between. This CDR3 reads CASSPSQNYGYTF. CDR3 bases: TGCGCCAGCAGCCCATCTCAAAACTATGGCTACACCTTC.

The rearrangement links TRBV5-1 to TRBJ2-3; possible D gene TRBD1, 5 bases. V gave up 4 bases and J gave up 6 bases, with 15 bases separating them. Germline CDR1 reads SGHRS; CDR2 reads YFSETQ. The CDR3 spans 14 residues. CDR3 nucleotides: TGCGCCAGCAGCCCGGTAGGGGCAGATGATACGCAGTATTTT. It encodes CASSPVGADDTQYF.

The rearrangement uses TRBV25-1 and TRBJ1-1; D remains unclear. The CDR3 length is 15 residues. V was clipped by 2 bases and J by 1 base, with 11 bases between them. In germline, CDR1 is MGHDK, CDR2 SYGVNS. The CDR3 DNA sequence: TGTGCCAGCAGTGAAGGTTGGGGAGCGAACACTGAAGCTTTCTTT. The encoded protein is CASSEGWGANTEAFF.

This clonotype has ten or more counts. The chain carries TRBV24-1 and TRBJ2-1, with TRBD1 matching over 7 bases. There are 15 residues in the CDR3. V trimming: 3 bases; J trimming: 5 bases; junction bases outside the gene matches: 6. From germline, CDR1 is KGHDR and CDR2 SFDVKD. The CDR3 region has the DNA TGTGCCACCAGTGATGCCCGACAGGGAGACAATGAGCAGTTCTTC. The encoded protein is CATSDARQGDNEQFF.

This clonotype was recorded at least ten times. The V gene is TRBV5-1, the J gene TRBJ1-2, with unresolved D. V lost 2 bases, J lost 4 bases, and 9 bases lay in between. The CDR3 runs to 13 residues. The V gene's germline CDR1 is SGHRS and CDR2 YFSETQ. The CDR3 DNA is TGCGCCAGCAGCTTTGAGACGGGCTATGGCTACACCTTC. It yields the protein CASSFETGYGYTF.

This clonotype was picked up many times. J is TRBJ1-2 and V is TRBV5-1; TRBD1 agrees at 9 bases. The V gene's germline CDR1 is SGHRS and CDR2 YFSETQ. The CDR3 is 13 residues long. Losses at the gene ends were 2 bases for V and 7 bases for J; bases not matched to a gene: 3. In DNA form, the CDR3 reads TGCGCCAGCAGCTTTACAGGGGGCAGTGGCTACACCTTC. It encodes CASSFTGGSGYTF.

Ten or more counts support this clonotype. CDR3 coding DNA: TGCAGCGCCGGACAAGGGGCTGGAAACACCATATATTTT. Translating gives CSAGQGAGNTIYF. J is TRBJ1-3 and V is TRBV29-1; tentative D call: TRBD1 (5 bases). This CDR3 region has 13 residues. V shed 7 bases and J shed 2 bases, with 12 bases lying between them. Germline values: CDR1 SQVTM, CDR2 ANQGSEA.

Ten or more counts support this clonotype. CDR3 nucleotides: TGCAGCGTTGAAGATCGCCGGAGGGTTAGCACAGATACGCAGTATTTT. It codes for CSVEDRRRVSTDTQYF. This chain connects TRBV29-1 to TRBJ2-3, with D tentatively TRBD2 (6 bases). The germline CDR1 and CDR2 sequences are SQVTM and ANQGSEA. Deletions cut 0 bases from V and 0 bases from J, with 13 bases between. The CDR3 extends over 16 amino acids.

This clonotype occurred many times. The chain links TRBV20-1 to TRBJ1-1; D gene unclear. The CDR3 sequence is 13 residues long. V was clipped by 8 bases and J by 1 base, with 14 bases between them. Germline CDR1 is DFQATT and CDR2 is SNEGSKA (reference sequence). CDR3 sequence reads: CSLSSRSNTEAFF. DNA for the CDR3: TGCAGTCTAAGCAGCAGGTCGAACACTGAAGCTTTCTTT.

This clonotype has a handful of counts. The chain recombines TRBV5-1 with TRBJ2-3; no clear D gene. V gave up 1 base and J gave up 2 bases, with 8 bases separating them. The CDR3 has 14 amino acids. Germline CDR1 SGHRS, CDR2 YFSETQ. The CDR3 reads CASSLRADTDTQYF. As DNA, the CDR3 is TGCGCCAGCAGCTTGAGGGCAGACACAGATACGCAGTATTTT.

In its sample, this clonotype was seen a few times. CDR3 sequence (DNA): TGTGCCAGCAGCAAACAGACCGACAACTACGAGCAGTACGTC. This sequence encodes CASSKQTDNYEQYV. This sequence joins TRBV21-1 and TRBJ2-7. TRBV21-1 is reported as a pseudogene. The CDR3 length is 14 residues.

This clonotype has ten or more counts. The chain combines TRBV10-3 with TRBJ1-1; no reliable D call. The ends were cut back, 6 bases at V and 1 base at J, with 18 bases in the middle. Germline CDR1 and CDR2: ENHRY and SYGVKD. There are 16 residues in the CDR3. The CDR3 protein is CAISQRYDTKNTEAFF. CDR3 in DNA: TGTGCCATCAGCCAAAGATACGACACAAAGAACACTGAAGCTTTCTTT.